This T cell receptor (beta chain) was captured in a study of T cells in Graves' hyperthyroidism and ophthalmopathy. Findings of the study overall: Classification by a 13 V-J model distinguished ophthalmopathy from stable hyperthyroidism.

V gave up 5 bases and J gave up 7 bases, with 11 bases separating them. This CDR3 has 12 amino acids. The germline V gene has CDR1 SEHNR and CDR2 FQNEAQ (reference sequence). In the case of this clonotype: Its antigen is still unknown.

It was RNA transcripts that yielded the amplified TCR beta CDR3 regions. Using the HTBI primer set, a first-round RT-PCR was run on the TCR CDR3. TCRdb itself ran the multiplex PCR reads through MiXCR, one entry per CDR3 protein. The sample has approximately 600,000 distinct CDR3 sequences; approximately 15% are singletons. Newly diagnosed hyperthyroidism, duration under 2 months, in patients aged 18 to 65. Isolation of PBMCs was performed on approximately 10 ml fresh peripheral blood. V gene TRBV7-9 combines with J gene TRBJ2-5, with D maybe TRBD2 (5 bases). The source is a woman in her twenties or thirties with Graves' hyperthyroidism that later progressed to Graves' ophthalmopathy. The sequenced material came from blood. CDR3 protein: CASSLPLGTQYF. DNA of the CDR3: TGTGCCAGCAGCCTCCCACTAGGGACCCAGTACTTC.